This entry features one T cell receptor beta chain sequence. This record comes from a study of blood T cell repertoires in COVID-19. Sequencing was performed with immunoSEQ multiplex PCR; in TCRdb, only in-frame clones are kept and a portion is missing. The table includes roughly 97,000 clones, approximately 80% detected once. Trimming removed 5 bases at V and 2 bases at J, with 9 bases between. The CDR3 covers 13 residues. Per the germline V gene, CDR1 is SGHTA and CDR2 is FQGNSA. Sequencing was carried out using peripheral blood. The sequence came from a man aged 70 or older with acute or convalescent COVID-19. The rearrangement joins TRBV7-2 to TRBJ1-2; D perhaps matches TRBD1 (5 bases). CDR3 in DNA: TGTGCCAGCAGCCCGTCAGGGAACTATGGCTACACCTTC. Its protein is CASSPSGNYGYTF.